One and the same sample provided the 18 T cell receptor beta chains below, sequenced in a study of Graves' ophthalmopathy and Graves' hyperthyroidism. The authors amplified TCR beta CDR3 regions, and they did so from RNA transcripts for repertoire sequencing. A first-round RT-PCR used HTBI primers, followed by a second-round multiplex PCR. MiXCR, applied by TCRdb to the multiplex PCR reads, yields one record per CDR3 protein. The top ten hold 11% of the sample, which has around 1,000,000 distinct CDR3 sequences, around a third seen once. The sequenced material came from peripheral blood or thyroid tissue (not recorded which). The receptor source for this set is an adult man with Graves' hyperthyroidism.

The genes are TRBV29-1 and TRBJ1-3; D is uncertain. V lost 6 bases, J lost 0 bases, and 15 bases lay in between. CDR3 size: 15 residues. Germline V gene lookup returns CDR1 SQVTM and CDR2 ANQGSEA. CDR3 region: CSVAPGTSSGNTIYF. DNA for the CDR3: TGCAGCGTAGCCCCGGGAACGAGCTCTGGAAACACCATATATTTT.

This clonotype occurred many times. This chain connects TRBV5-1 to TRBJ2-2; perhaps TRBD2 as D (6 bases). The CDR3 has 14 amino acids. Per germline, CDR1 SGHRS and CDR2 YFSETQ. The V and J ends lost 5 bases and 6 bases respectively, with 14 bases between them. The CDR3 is CASRGFAGSGELFF. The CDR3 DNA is TGCGCCAGCAGAGGATTTGCGGGATCCGGGGAGCTGTTTTTT.

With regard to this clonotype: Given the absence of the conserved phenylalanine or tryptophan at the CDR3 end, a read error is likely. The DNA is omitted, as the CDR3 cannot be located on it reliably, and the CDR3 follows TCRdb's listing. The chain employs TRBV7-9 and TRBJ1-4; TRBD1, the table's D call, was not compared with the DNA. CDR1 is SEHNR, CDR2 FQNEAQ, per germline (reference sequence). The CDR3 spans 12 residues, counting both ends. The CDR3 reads CASRTSKDRSNY.

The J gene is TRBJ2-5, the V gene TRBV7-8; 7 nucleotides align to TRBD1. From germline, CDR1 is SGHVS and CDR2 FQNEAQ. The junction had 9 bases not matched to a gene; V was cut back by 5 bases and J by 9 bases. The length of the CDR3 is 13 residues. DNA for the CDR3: TGTGCCAGCAGCCCGGGACAGACTCCCCCCCAGTACTTC. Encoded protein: CASSPGQTPPQYF.

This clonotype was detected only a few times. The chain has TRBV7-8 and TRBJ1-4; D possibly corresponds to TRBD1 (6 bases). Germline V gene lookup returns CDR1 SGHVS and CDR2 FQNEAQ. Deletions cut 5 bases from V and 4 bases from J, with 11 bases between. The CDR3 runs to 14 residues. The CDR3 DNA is TGTGCCAGCAGCCCGGACAGCTATAATGAAAAACTGTTTTTT. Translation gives CASSPDSYNEKLFF. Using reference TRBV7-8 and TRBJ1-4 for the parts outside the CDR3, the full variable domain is GAGVSQSPRYKVAKRGQDVALRCDPISGHVSLFWYQQALGQGPEFLTYFQNEAQLDKSGLPSDRFFAERPEGSVSTLKIQRTQQEDSAVYLCASSPDSYNEKLFFGSGTQLSVL.

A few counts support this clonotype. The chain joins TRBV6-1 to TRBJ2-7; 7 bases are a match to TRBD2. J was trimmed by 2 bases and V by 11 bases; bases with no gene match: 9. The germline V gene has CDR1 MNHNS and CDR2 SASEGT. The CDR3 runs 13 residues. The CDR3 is CAAPGDYTYEQYF. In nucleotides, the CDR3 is TGTGCCGCCCCTGGGGACTACACCTACGAGCAGTACTTC.

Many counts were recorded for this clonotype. The CDR3 nucleotides are TGTGCCAGCAGTCCGGACAGGGAGAATCAGCCCCAGCATTTT. Protein sequence: CASSPDRENQPQHF. The rearrangement uses TRBV6-6 and TRBJ1-5; the match to TRBD1 covers 8 bases. This CDR3 is 14 amino acids long. CDR1 and CDR2 from the germline V gene are MNHNY and SVGAGI (reference sequence). J lost 4 bases, V lost 5 bases, and 4 bases had no gene match.

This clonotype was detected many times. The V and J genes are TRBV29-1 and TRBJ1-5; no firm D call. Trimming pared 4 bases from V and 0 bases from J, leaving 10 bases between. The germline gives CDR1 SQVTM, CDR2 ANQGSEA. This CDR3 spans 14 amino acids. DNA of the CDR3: TGCAGCGTTGTATGGGAAGGTAGCAATCAGCCCCAGCATTTT. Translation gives CSVVWEGSNQPQHF.

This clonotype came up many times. The CDR3: CASSQDQAGTVGGELFF. The CDR3, as DNA: TGCGCCAGCAGCCAAGACCAAGCGGGGACCGTCGGCGGGGAGCTGTTTTTT. The chain combines TRBV4-3 with TRBJ2-2, with 7 nucleotides matching TRBD2. Germline V CDR1 and CDR2: LGHNA, YSLEER. V trimming: 0 bases; J trimming: 7 bases; junction bases outside the gene matches: 11. The CDR3 is 17 amino acids.

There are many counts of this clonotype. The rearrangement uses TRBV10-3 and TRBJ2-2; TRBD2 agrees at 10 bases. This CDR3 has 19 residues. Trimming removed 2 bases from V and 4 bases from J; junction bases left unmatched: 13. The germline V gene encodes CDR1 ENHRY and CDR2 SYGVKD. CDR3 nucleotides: TGTGCCATCAGTGAGAATCTACTAGCGGGGTACCGGGCCACCGGGGAGCTGTTTTTT. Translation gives CAISENLLAGYRATGELFF.

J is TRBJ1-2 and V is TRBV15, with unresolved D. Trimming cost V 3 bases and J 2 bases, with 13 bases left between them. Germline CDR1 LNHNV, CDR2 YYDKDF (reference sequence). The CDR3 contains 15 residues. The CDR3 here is CATSSTGQANYGYTF. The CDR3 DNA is TGTGCCACCAGCAGTACTGGGCAGGCGAACTATGGCTACACCTTC.

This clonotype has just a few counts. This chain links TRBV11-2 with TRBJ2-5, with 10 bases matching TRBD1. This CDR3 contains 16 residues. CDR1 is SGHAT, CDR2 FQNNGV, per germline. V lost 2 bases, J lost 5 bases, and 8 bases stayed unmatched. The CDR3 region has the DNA TGTGCCAGCAGCTTATATGGACAGGGGGTAGGGGAGACCCAGTACTTC. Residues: CASSLYGQGVGETQYF.

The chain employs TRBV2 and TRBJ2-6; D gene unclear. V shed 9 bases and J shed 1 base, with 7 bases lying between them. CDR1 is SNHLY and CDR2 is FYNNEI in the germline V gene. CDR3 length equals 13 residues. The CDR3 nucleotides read TGTGCCAGATTAGTGTCTGGGGCCAACGTCCTGACTTTC. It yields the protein CARLVSGANVLTF.

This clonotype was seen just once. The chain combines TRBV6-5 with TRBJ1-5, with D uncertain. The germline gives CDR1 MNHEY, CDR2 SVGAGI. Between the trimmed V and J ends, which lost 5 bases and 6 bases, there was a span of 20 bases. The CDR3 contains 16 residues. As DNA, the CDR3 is TGTGCCAGCAGTCATGGAGGGAGGGTAAGCGGTCAGCCCCAGCATTTT. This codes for CASSHGGRVSGQPQHF.

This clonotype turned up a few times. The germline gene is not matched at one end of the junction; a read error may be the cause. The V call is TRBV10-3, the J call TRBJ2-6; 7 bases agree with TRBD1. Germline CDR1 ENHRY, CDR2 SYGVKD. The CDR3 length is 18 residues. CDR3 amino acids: CASSLQGPWATGANVLTF. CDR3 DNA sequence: TGTGCCAGCAGTTTACAGGGGCCTTGGGCGACTGGGGCCAACGTCCTGACTTTC.

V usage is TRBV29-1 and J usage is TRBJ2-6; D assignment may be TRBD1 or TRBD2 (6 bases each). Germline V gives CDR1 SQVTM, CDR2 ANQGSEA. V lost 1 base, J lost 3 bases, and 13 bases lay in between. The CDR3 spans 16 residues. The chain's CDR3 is CSVEGGAFVGANVLTF. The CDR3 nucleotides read TGCAGCGTTGAAGGGGGGGCGTTTGTTGGGGCCAACGTCCTGACTTTC.

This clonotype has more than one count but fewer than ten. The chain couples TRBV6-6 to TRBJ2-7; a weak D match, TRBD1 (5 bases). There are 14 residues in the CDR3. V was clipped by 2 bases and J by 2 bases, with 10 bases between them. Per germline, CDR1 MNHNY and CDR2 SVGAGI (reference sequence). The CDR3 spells CASSYAIGAYEQYF. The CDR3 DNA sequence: TGTGCCAGCAGTTACGCCATAGGGGCCTACGAGCAGTACTTC.

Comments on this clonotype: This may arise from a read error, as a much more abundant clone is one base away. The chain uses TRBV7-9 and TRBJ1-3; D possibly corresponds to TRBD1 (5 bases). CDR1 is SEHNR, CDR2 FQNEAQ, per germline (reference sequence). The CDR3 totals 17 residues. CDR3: CASGLAFLGTSGNTIYF. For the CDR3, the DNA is TGTGCCAGCGGCTTAGCGTTCTTGGGGACGAGCGGAAACACCATATATTTT.